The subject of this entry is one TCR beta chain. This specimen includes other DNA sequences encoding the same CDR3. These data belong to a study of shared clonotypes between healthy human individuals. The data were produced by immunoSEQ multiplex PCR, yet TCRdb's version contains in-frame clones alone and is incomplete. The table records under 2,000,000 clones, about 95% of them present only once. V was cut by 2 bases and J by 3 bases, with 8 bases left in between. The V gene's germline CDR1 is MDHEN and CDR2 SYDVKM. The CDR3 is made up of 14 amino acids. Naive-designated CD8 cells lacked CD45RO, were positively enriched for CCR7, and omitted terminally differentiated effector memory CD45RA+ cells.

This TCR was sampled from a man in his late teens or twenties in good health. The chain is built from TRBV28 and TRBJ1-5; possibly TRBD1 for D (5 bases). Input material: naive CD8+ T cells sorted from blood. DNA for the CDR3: TGTGCCAGCAGTTTAAGGGGAGACAATCAGCCCCAGCATTTT. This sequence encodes CASSLRGDNQPQHF.